These 28 T cell receptor beta chains were sequenced from one sample in a study of T cells expressing NK-cell markers. Following a re-call of the 5' RACE reads, TCRdb has one entry per CDR3 protein and lacks DNA. This repertoire includes around 21,000 distinct CDR3 sequences. The sequenced material came from blood T cells: a sorted CD56 or NKG2C T cell subset, CD4+ or CD8+ T cells, or bulk PBMC T cells (not recorded which). The receptors were sampled from a man aged 18 to 69 in good health.

This chain uses TRBV3-1 with TRBJ1-2. Germline values: CDR1 LGHDT, CDR2 YNNKEL (reference sequence). The CDR3 is made up of 14 amino acids. CDR3 protein: CASRNFQVNYGYTF.

This sequence joins TRBV24-1 and TRBJ2-1; as DNA is missing, the TRBD2 call by TCRdb cannot be tested. Germline lookup yields CDR1 KGHDR and CDR2 SFDVKD. The CDR3 loop spans 16 amino acids. CDR3 sequence: CATSEIAGSSYNEQFF.

The rearrangement joins TRBV5-1 to TRBJ2-5; TCRdb indicates TRBD1, and absent DNA this call remains unverified. The CDR3 totals 13 residues. CDR1 is SGHRS, CDR2 YFSETQ, per germline. CDR3 residues: CASSWTFGETQYF. Combining the CDR3 with reference TRBV5-1 and TRBJ2-5 gives the whole variable domain KAGVTQTPRYLIKTRGQQVTLSCSPISGHRSVSWYQQTPGQGLQFLFEYFSETQRNKGNFPGRFSGRQFSNSRSEMNVSTLELGDSALYLCASSWTFGETQYFGPGTRLLVL.

This sequence joins TRBV9 and TRBJ2-6; TCRdb picks TRBD1, but there is no DNA to check that call. CDR3 length: 20 residues. Germline CDR1 is SGDLS and CDR2 is YYNGEE. This chain's CDR3 is CASSRPGQGASISGANVLTF.

CDR3 sequence reads: CSAGGGVGEQFF. The chain couples TRBV20-1 to TRBJ2-1; the TCRdb call, TRBD1, lacks DNA for checking. CDR1 is DFQATT and CDR2 is SNEGSKA in the germline V gene (reference sequence). This CDR3 contains 12 residues.

The rearrangement joins TRBV4-2 to TRBJ1-2. The CDR3 consists of 15 residues. Germline CDR1 and CDR2: LGHNA and YNFKEQ. The CDR3 region is CASTPDAKTNYGYTF.

The V gene is TRBV23-1, the J gene TRBJ2-5; without DNA, the TCRdb call of TRBD2 cannot be checked. TRBV23-1 has ORF status, its function being uncertain. The CDR3 is 15 residues long. The CDR3 protein is CASSQYDGLNGPLYF.

The J gene is TRBJ2-1, the V gene TRBV7-9; the TRBD1 assignment by TCRdb is unverifiable without DNA. The CDR3 consists of 16 residues. Per germline, CDR1 SEHNR and CDR2 FQNEAQ (reference sequence). The CDR3 loop reads CASSSRLPGRWDEQFF.

The CDR3 reads CATSDPGTSGTDTQYF. J is TRBJ2-3 and V is TRBV24-1; with no DNA, the TCRdb D assignment of TRBD2 cannot be verified. In germline, CDR1 is KGHDR, CDR2 SFDVKD. This CDR3 is 16 amino acids long.

The rearrangement links TRBV7-6 to TRBJ1-1; no DNA is available, so the TRBD1 call from TCRdb remains unchecked. Germline-derived CDR1 and CDR2 are SGHVS and FNYEAQ. The CDR3 extends over 16 amino acids. CDR3 sequence reads: CASSLRGGGRNTEAFF.

The rearrangement links TRBV6-1 to TRBJ1-5. Germline V gene lookup returns CDR1 MNHNS and CDR2 SASEGT. The CDR3 covers 18 residues. CDR3 sequence reads: CASSERTTWRSSNQPQHF.

V is TRBV11-3 and J is TRBJ2-1; TCRdb's D call, TRBD1, is unchecked because there is no DNA. The CDR3 runs to 13 residues. Per the germline V gene, CDR1 is SGHNT and CDR2 is YENEEA. This chain's CDR3 is CASSLTTGNEQFF.

The rearrangement joins TRBV3-1 to TRBJ2-7; without DNA, the TCRdb call of TRBD1 cannot be checked. The CDR3 is 14 amino acids. In germline, CDR1 is LGHDT, CDR2 YNNKEL (reference sequence). This CDR3 reads CASSQPGHPYEQYF.

The chain carries TRBV5-1 and TRBJ1-6. The CDR3 length is 13 residues. Per germline, CDR1 SGHRS and CDR2 YFSETQ. The CDR3 protein is CASSLDPNSPLHF.

The rearrangement uses TRBV3-1 and TRBJ1-4. This CDR3 is 19 amino acids long. Germline CDR1 reads LGHDT; CDR2 reads YNNKEL (reference sequence). The CDR3 reads CASSQAGLSRTATNEKLFF.

V gene TRBV11-2 combines with J gene TRBJ1-1; lacking DNA, the TRBD1 call made by TCRdb goes unchecked. CDR3 length: 13 residues. CDR1 is SGHAT, CDR2 FQNNGV, per germline. The CDR3 region is CASSLQTGTEAFF.

The chain links TRBV7-6 to TRBJ2-3; the D call of TRBD2 rests on TCRdb alone, since no DNA is present to check it. CDR3 size: 17 residues. Germline V gene lookup returns CDR1 SGHVS and CDR2 FNYEAQ. The CDR3 here is CASSLVLAGVGADTQYF.

V usage is TRBV27 and J usage is TRBJ2-7. CDR1 is MNHEY, CDR2 SMNVEV, per germline (reference sequence). The CDR3 runs to 15 residues. CDR3 sequence: CASSLGTQLYYEQYF.

The J gene is TRBJ2-1, the V gene TRBV20-1; the TCRdb call, TRBD2, lacks DNA for checking. The CDR3 totals 15 residues. Germline values: CDR1 DFQATT, CDR2 SNEGSKA (reference sequence). CDR3 amino acids: CSARGLAERYNEQFF.

The rearrangement links TRBV7-2 to TRBJ2-3; lacking DNA, the TRBD2 call made by TCRdb goes unchecked. The CDR3 is made up of 17 amino acids. Germline loops: CDR1 SGHTA, CDR2 FQGNSA. This CDR3 is CASSLQGGALGTDTQYF.

J is TRBJ2-1 and V is TRBV29-1; with no DNA, the TCRdb D assignment of TRBD1 cannot be verified. The CDR3 has 11 amino acids. CDR1 is SQVTM and CDR2 is ANQGSEA in the germline V gene. The CDR3: CSVLRGREQFF.

The rearrangement joins TRBV15 to TRBJ2-1. There are 16 residues in the CDR3. Per germline, CDR1 LNHNV and CDR2 YYDKDF (reference sequence). CDR3 sequence: CATSFRRELLYNEQFF.

The chain employs TRBV5-1 and TRBJ2-3. Germline CDR1 is SGHRS and CDR2 is YFSETQ. The CDR3 contains 13 residues. The CDR3 loop reads CASSLAGLDTQYF.

The gene calls are TRBV5-1 and TRBJ2-3; there is no DNA to check the TCRdb D call of TRBD1. The CDR3 spans 15 residues. Germline-derived CDR1 and CDR2 are SGHRS and YFSETQ. The CDR3 protein is CASSLEGGYTDTQYF.

The chain links TRBV6-5 to TRBJ2-7; TCRdb's D call of TRBD1 is untestable without DNA. The CDR3 runs 12 residues. Germline loops: CDR1 MNHEY, CDR2 SVGAGI. CDR3 sequence: CASSWDNYEQYF.

CDR3 region: CASSLGHLVSYNEQFF. The chain has TRBV7-7 and TRBJ2-1; TCRdb calls TRBD2, which cannot be checked without DNA. This CDR3 has 16 amino acids. The V gene's germline CDR1 is SSHAT and CDR2 FNYEAQ (reference sequence).

The CDR3 here is CASSSLRWDYEQYF. V is TRBV11-2 and J is TRBJ2-7. The CDR3 loop spans 14 amino acids. In germline, CDR1 is SGHAT, CDR2 FQNNGV.

This chain connects TRBV9 to TRBJ2-2; TCRdb's D call, TRBD2, is unchecked because there is no DNA. This CDR3 has 18 amino acids. Germline values: CDR1 SGDLS, CDR2 YYNGEE. CDR3 sequence reads: CASSPKSLAGGHTGELFF.